This T cell receptor (beta chain) was sequenced for a study of blood T cell repertoires in COVID-19 (dated by TCRdb to about 2020). For the study in its entirety: The collaborator samples originated in the United States, Italy and Spain and spanned the acute and convalescent phases of COVID-19. The material from the prospective study consisted of cDNA or gDNA derived from T cells, B-cell-depleted T cells, or PBMCs. Where available, HLA class I and class II types were taken from metadata supplied by the sample provider and were not determined by assay-based typing. The repertoires were released in a freely available public database meant as a resource for research on the immune response to SARS-CoV-2. The samples were drawn from the first 160 participants of the ongoing ImmuneRACE study and from 1,254 subjects provided by 6 global collaborators. Subjects who had been exposed to COVID-19, were actively infected with it, or had recovered from it provided the deeply sampled blood TCRbeta repertoires that made up the dataset. The sample metadata nearly always contained a de-identified subject ID, COVID-19 status, age in years and sex. Points the paper makes about the study in general: Clinical and demographic metadata were provided uncurated, with the amount varying by source and participant.

TCRbeta CDR3 regions were amplified from genomic DNA using the immunoSEQ Assay, a bias-controlled multiplex PCR. The paper's processing steps were these. Within the assay, amplification of reference gene primers was used to estimate how many nucleated cells each sample contained. To quantify the absolute abundance of each unique TCRbeta CDR3 rearrangement, sequence reads were collapsed and filtered. For each sample, productive Simpson clonality was calculated by taking the square root of Simpson's diversity index across productive rearrangements. Here the immuneACCESS table is served through TCRdb, limited to in-frame sequences with V and J called. Missing clones are a known gap in these copies; in checked studies unresolved V genes cover under half, and the rest lacks a known reason. The V and J calls and clone size come from that table; D and trimming were worked out from the DNA. Within this sample are approximately 150,000 clones, with 85% to 90% of them counted one time only. More than 6.5% of the sample is in the top ten clones.

Whole blood was collected in K2EDTA tubes by collaborating institutions according to the institutions' own protocols. For TCRbeta analysis, collaborators shipped samples in one of three forms: frozen whole blood, isolated PBMCs, or DNA extracted from either of those sample types. Comment on this clone: Its specific antigen is unknown. Nothing much larger sits one base from this clone, and base qualities are not available.

The germline V gene gives CDR1 as SGHVS and CDR2 as FQNEAQ. Trimming at the junction amounts to 1 base on V and 5 bases on J, and the germline ends lie 12 bases apart. The CDR3, from cysteine to phenylalanine, totals 15 residues. Only the CDR3 region is kept as DNA, spanning 45 bases read in frame from base 1. Here the chain combines TRBV7-8 and TRBJ2-1; a weak D assignment points to TRBD1 (6 bases agree). Sequences were obtained from peripheral blood. The receptor was isolated from a woman between 45 and 65 years old with active or convalescent COVID-19. The nucleotide sequence reads as follows: TGTGCCAGCAGCTTAGAACCGGGACATAACAATGAGCAGTTCTTC. The resulting protein is CASSLEPGHNNEQFF.